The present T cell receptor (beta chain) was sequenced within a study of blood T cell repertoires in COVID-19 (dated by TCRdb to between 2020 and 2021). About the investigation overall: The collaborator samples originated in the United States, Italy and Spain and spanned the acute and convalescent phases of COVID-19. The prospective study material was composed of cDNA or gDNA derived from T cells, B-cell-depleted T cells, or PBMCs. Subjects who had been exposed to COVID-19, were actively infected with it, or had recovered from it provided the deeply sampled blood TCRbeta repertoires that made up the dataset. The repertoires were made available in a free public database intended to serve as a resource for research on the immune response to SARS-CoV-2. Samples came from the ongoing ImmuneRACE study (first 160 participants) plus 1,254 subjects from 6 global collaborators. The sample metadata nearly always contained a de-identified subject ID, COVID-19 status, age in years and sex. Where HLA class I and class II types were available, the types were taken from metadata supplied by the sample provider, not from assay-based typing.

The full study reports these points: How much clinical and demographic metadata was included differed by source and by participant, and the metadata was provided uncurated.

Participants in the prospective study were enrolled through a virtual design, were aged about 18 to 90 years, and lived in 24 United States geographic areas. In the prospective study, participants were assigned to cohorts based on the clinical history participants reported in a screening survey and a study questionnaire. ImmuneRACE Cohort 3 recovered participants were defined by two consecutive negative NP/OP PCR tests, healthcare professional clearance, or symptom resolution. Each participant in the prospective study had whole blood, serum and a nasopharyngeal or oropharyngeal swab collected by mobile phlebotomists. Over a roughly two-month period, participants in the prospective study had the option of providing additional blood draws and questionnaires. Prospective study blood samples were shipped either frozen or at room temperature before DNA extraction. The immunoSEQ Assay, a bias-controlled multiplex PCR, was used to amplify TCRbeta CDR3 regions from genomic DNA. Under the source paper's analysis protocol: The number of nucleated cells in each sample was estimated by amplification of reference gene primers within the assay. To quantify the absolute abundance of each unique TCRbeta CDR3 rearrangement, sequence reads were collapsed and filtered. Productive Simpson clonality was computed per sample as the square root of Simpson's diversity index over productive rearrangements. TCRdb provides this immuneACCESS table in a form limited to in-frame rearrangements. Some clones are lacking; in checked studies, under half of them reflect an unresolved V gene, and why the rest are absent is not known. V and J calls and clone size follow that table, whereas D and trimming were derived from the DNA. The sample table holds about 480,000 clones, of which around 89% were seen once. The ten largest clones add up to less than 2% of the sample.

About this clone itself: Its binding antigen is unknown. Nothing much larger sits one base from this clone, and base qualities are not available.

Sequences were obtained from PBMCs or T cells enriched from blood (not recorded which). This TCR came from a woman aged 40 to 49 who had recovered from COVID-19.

The CDR3 sequence is CAWSVQGIPEAFF. The nucleotides read TGTGCCTGGAGTGTACAGGGGATCCCTGAAGCTTTCTTT. The chain is made from TRBV30 and TRBJ1-1, and 7 junctional nucleotides match TRBD1. V is pruned by 0 bases and J by 6 bases, leaving 4 bases of the junction without a gene match. The CDR3 has 13 amino acids, counting the end cysteine and phenylalanine. Only the CDR3 DNA stays, 39 bases, in frame from base 1. The germline V gene (reference sequence) provides CDR1 GTSNPN and CDR2 SVGIG.